This T cell receptor (beta chain) was captured in a study of cytomegalovirus exposure and HLA in healthy donors. Germline V CDR1 and CDR2: SGHDN, FVKESK. Between the trimmed V and J ends, which lost 1 base and 0 bases, there was a span of 7 bases. The CDR3 runs 15 residues. The PCR used 60 Vbeta and 13 Jbeta primers. The method was immunoSEQ multiplex PCR; TCRdb's version includes in-frame clones alone and lacks a portion of them. The table records 98,000 or so clones, over 65% of them present only once. Sequenced material: PBMCs. The sequence came from a woman aged 40 to 50 in good health and CMV-seronegative. The chain couples TRBV14 to TRBJ1-3; D is ambiguous. CDR3 protein: CASSQGQISGNTIYF. For the CDR3, the DNA is TGTGCCAGCAGCCAAGGCCAGATCTCTGGAAACACCATATATTTT.